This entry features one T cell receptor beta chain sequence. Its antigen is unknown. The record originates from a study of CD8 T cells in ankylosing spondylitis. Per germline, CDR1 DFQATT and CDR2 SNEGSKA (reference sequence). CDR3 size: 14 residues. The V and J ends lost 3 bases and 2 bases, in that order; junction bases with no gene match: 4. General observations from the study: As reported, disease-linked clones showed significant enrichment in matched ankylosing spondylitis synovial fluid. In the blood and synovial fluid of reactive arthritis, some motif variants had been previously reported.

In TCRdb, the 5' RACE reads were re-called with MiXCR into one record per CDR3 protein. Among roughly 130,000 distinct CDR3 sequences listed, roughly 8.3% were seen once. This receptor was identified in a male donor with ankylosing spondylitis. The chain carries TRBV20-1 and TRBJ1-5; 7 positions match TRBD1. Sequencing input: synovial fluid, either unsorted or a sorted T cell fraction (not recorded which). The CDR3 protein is CSASPGQGNQPQHF. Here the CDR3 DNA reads TGCAGTGCTAGTCCTGGACAGGGCAATCAGCCCCAGCATTTT.